This is a list of T cell receptor beta chains from one sample in a study of CD8+CD57+ T cells in acquired aplastic anemia. TCRdb used MiXCR to reprocess the reads, holding one entry per CDR3 protein. The sample lists under 350,000 distinct CDR3 sequences, approximately 58% occurring once. The sequenced material came from sorted CD4+, CD8+, or CD8+CD57+ T cells (not recorded which) from PBMCs. These receptors all come from a human donor with aplastic anemia. Each CDR3 is given with its conserved first and last residue. Fields, in order: clone size, D gene, J gene, V gene, CDR3 DNA, CDR3 protein. D genes are given only for firm matches. Expanded clones are given a class, and other clones once, few, many or no size at all.

size: many; D: TRBD1; J: TRBJ1-4; V: TRBV5-1; DNA: TGCGCCAGCAGCGAACAGGGGACTGAAAAACTGTTTTTT; CDR3: CASSEQGTEKLFF
size: few; D: TRBD1; J: TRBJ1-6; V: TRBV20-1; DNA: TGCAGTGCTACAGGGGGCGCTGGAAATTCACCCCTCCACTTT; CDR3: CSATGGAGNSPLHF
size: NA; D: TRBD1; J: TRBJ1-6; V: TRBV2; DNA: TGTGCCAACCGGGACAGGGGCATTTCACCCCTCCACTTT; CDR3: CANRDRGISPLHF
size: NA; D: NA; J: TRBJ2-1; V: TRBV12-3/TRBV12-4; DNA: TGTGCCAGCAGGATGAGTCGGGATGAGCAGTTCTTC; CDR3: CASRMSRDEQFF
size: many; D: NA; J: TRBJ1-1; V: TRBV20-1; DNA: TGCAGTGTCACAAGAGCAACAGTGGTCACTGAAGCTTTCTTT; CDR3: CSVTRATVVTEAFF
size: NA; D: NA; J: TRBJ1-3; V: TRBV20-1; DNA: TGCAGTGCTCTACCTCCGAGCTCTGGAAACACCATATATTTT; CDR3: CSALPPSSGNTIYF
size: NA; D: NA; J: TRBJ2-5; V: TRBV7-2; DNA: TGTGCCAGCAGCTTTTACTTCCAAGAGACCCAGTACTTC; CDR3: CASSFYFQETQYF
size: few; D: TRBD2; J: TRBJ2-7; V: TRBV4-2; DNA: TGTGCCAGCAGCCAAGATGAGACTAGCGGAAACGAGCAGTACTTC; CDR3: CASSQDETSGNEQYF
size: many; D: NA; J: TRBJ2-2; V: TRBV3-1; DNA: TGTGCCAGCAGCCCCAACACCGGGGAGCTGTTTTTT; CDR3: CASSPNTGELFF
size: NA; D: TRBD2; J: TRBJ2-5; V: TRBV5-1; DNA: TGCGCCAGCAGCTTATCCGGGGGGGAGGCTGAAGAGACCCAGTACTTC; CDR3: CASSLSGGEAEETQYF
size: many; D: TRBD1; J: TRBJ1-1; V: TRBV12-3/TRBV12-4; DNA: TGTGCCACCGGGACAGGGGGGACCATGAACACTGAAGCTTTCTTT; CDR3: CATGTGGTMNTEAFF
size: NA; D: NA; J: TRBJ2-2; V: TRBV29-1; DNA: TGCAGCAGTGAACTGGCTAGACACACCGGGGAGCTGTTTTTT; CDR3: CSSELARHTGELFF